This passage covers 23 T cell receptor beta chains from one sample sequenced in a study of cytomegalovirus exposure and HLA in healthy donors. This PCR relied on a set of 60 Vbeta primers and 13 Jbeta primers. Sequencing used immunoSEQ multiplex PCR; TCRdb keeps in-frame clones, though not all of them. The sample records around 68,000 clones, around 86% being singletons. Sequenced: PBMCs. These receptors were obtained from a female donor in good health and CMV-seronegative.

Only one count was recorded for this clone. V gene TRBV4-1 combines with J gene TRBJ2-1; 8 nucleotides agree with TRBD1. J gave up 0 bases and V 4 bases, and 5 bases lay outside the gene matches. Germline CDR1 reads MGHRA; CDR2 reads YSYEKL. The CDR3 has 16 residues. The CDR3: CASSPGGAPSYNEQFF. The CDR3 region has the DNA TGCGCCAGCAGCCCAGGGGGCGCGCCCTCCTACAATGAGCAGTTCTTC.

The chain employs TRBV6-6 and TRBJ1-1; no clear D gene. Trimming left V 6 bases short and J 6 bases short, with 14 bases between. CDR1 is MNHNY and CDR2 is SVGAGI in the germline V gene (reference sequence). The CDR3 runs to 13 residues. The CDR3 loop reads CASRPTLTAEAFF. CDR3 in DNA: TGTGCCAGCAGACCTACGCTGACTGCTGAAGCTTTCTTT.

The genes are TRBV2 and TRBJ1-5; the D is unclear. The V gene's germline CDR1 is SNHLY and CDR2 FYNNEI. The CDR3 runs 15 residues. Trimming took 4 bases from V and 2 from J, leaving 12 bases between them. DNA for the CDR3: TGTGCCAGCAGTGGTCCCTCGGGAGGCAATCAGCCCCAGCATTTT. Its protein is CASSGPSGGNQPQHF.

The V gene is TRBV4-2, the J gene TRBJ1-2; TRBD1 might be the D (5 bases). Trimming cost V 2 bases and J 4 bases, with 17 bases left between them. This CDR3 region has 16 residues. Germline-derived CDR1 and CDR2 are LGHNA and YNFKEQ. The CDR3 spells CASSQTRGGKGYGYTF. The CDR3 DNA reads TGTGCCAGCAGCCAAACACGCGGGGGGAAGGGCTATGGCTACACCTTC.

The chain employs TRBV4-2 and TRBJ2-1; 7 nucleotides match TRBD2. The CDR3 runs to 18 residues. The germline V gene has CDR1 LGHNA and CDR2 YNFKEQ. V trimming: 0 bases; J trimming: 5 bases; junction bases outside the gene matches: 13. As DNA, the CDR3 is TGTGCCAGCAGCCAAGAATGGGTAGGCGGGAGTTTCCACAATGAGCAGTTCTTC. Translating gives CASSQEWVGGSFHNEQFF.

The rearrangement joins TRBV2 to TRBJ1-1; D is ambiguous. Between the trimmed V and J ends, which lost 10 bases and 5 bases, there was a span of 11 bases. This CDR3 comprises 11 residues. Germline CDR1 and CDR2: SNHLY and FYNNEI. The CDR3 here is CATGLNTEAFF. Here the CDR3 DNA reads TGTGCCACCGGACTTAATACTGAAGCTTTCTTT. The full variable domain, rest sourced from reference TRBV2 and TRBJ1-1, is EPEVTQTPSHQVTQMGQEVILRCVPISNHLYFYWYRQILGQKVEFLVSFYNNEISEKSEIFDDQFSVERPDGSNFTLKIRSTKLEDSAMYFCATGLNTEAFFGQGTRLTVV.

J is TRBJ2-2 and V is TRBV5-1, with D possibly matching TRBD1 (6 bases). This CDR3 has 15 amino acids. V was trimmed by 2 bases and J by 4 bases, leaving 12 bases between them. Germline loops: CDR1 SGHRS, CDR2 YFSETQ. The CDR3 coding sequence is TGCGCCAGCAGCTTCTCAGGGGCGAGCACCGGGGAGCTGTTTTTT. It specifies CASSFSGASTGELFF.

The chain joins TRBV11-2 to TRBJ2-5, with a weak D call TRBD1 (6 bases). Deletions cut 0 bases from V and 11 bases from J, with 13 bases between. Germline CDR1 reads SGHAT; CDR2 reads FQNNGV. There are 13 residues in the CDR3. CDR3: CASSLDPSGEQYF. CDR3 nucleotides: TGTGCCAGCAGCTTAGACCCGTCAGGGGAGCAGTACTTC.

Turning to this clone: One junction end does not reproduce the germline sequence, and a read error may be involved. V gene TRBV7-7 combines with J gene TRBJ2-1, with D possibly TRBD2 on 5 matching bases. The germline CDR1 and CDR2 sequences are SSHAT and FNYEAQ (reference sequence). This CDR3 spans 14 amino acids. The CDR3 here is CASSPIGLTNEQFF. CDR3 nucleotide sequence: TGTGCTAGCAGCCCTATTGGACTTACCAATGAGCAGTTCTTC.

The chain employs TRBV27 and TRBJ2-3; the D gene is possibly TRBD2 (5 bases). This CDR3 spans 17 amino acids. Trimming left V 4 bases short and J 4 bases short, with 21 bases between. CDR1 is MNHEY and CDR2 is SMNVEV in the germline V gene (reference sequence). CDR3 residues: CASSWGVDSLVADTQYF. Written as DNA, the CDR3 is TGTGCCAGCAGTTGGGGAGTTGATTCCCTTGTTGCAGATACGCAGTATTTT.

The rearrangement uses TRBV5-5 and TRBJ1-5; no clear D. The CDR3 loop spans 14 amino acids. Trimming left V 2 bases short and J 3 bases short, with 9 bases between. Germline V lookup: CDR1 SGHKS, CDR2 YYEKEE (reference sequence). The CDR3, as DNA: TGTGCCAGCAGCTTTGACATGGCCAATCAGCCCCAGCATTTT. It yields the protein CASSFDMANQPQHF.

This clone was recorded once. The J gene is TRBJ2-3, the V gene TRBV5-4; D is possibly TRBD2 (6 bases). V was shortened by 4 bases and J by 1 base, with 13 bases between the two germline ends. CDR1 and CDR2 from the germline V gene are SGHNT and YYREEE (reference sequence). There are 15 residues in the CDR3. As DNA, the CDR3 is TGTGCCAGCAGCCTGGGGGGTAGCGGCACAGATACGCAGTATTTT. Protein sequence: CASSLGGSGTDTQYF.

The sample holds a few counts of this clone. This chain uses TRBV4-2 with TRBJ2-2; unclear D gene. The germline V and J ends were trimmed by 0 bases and 3 bases, with 11 bases remaining between them. The CDR3 loop spans 16 amino acids. CDR1 is LGHNA and CDR2 is YNFKEQ in the germline V gene. The CDR3 DNA follows: TGTGCCAGCAGCCAAGATGGGCATCAGGACACCGGGGAGCTGTTTTTT. This encodes CASSQDGHQDTGELFF.

J is TRBJ2-2 and V is TRBV7-6; 8 bases are a match to TRBD2. There are 18 residues in the CDR3. Germline assignment: CDR1 SGHVS and CDR2 FNYEAQ. V shed 5 bases, J shed 2 bases, and the junction held 13 bases outside the gene matches. The CDR3 sequence is CASSAIPAGADNTGELFF. Written as DNA, the CDR3 is TGTGCCAGCAGCGCGATTCCAGCGGGGGCCGATAACACCGGGGAGCTGTTTTTT.

The chain combines TRBV2 with TRBJ1-5, with D possibly being TRBD1 (5 bases). The germline CDR1 and CDR2 sequences are SNHLY and FYNNEI. With 4 bases removed from V and 7 bases from J, the gap between germline ends came to 14 bases. CDR3 length equals 14 residues. This CDR3 reads CASSVRGSSQPQHF. CDR3 sequence (DNA): TGTGCCAGCAGTGTCCGGGGGTCGAGCCAGCCCCAGCATTTT.

V and J are TRBV2 and TRBJ2-7; D perhaps matches TRBD1 (6 bases). The CDR3 is 14 residues long. V lost 8 bases and J 3 bases, leaving 17 bases between the germline ends. In germline, CDR1 is SNHLY, CDR2 FYNNEI. DNA for the CDR3: TGTGCCAGCGTCGCGAGACAGGAAAGCTACGAGCAGTACTTC. Residues: CASVARQESYEQYF.

This clone was seen just once. The rearrangement links TRBV27 to TRBJ2-7; TRBD2 matches at 9 bases. V shed 0 bases and J 3 bases; nucleotides not matched to a gene: 6. CDR1 MNHEY and CDR2 SMNVEV come from the germline V gene (reference sequence). This CDR3 comprises 16 residues. This CDR3 is CASSLSRGGLRYEQYF. CDR3 in DNA: TGTGCCAGCAGTTTATCGCGGGGGGGGCTTCGCTACGAGCAGTACTTC.

The chain carries TRBV7-2 and TRBJ2-7, with 14 positions matching TRBD2. The CDR3 has 14 residues. With 5 bases clipped from V and 4 bases from J, the junction kept 1 base outside the gene matches. Germline V CDR1 and CDR2: SGHTA, FQGNSA. The CDR3 coding sequence is TGTGCCAGCAGCCGGACTAGCGGGAGGTACGAGCAGTACTTC. Translated: CASSRTSGRYEQYF.

V usage is TRBV7-8 and J usage is TRBJ2-7, with D tentatively TRBD1 (6 bases). CDR3 length: 13 residues. CDR1 is SGHVS and CDR2 is FQNEAQ in the germline V gene. V lost 8 bases and J lost 0, with 11 bases in between. CDR3 protein: CASGQWSSYEQYF. The CDR3 nucleotides read TGTGCCAGCGGACAGTGGAGCTCCTACGAGCAGTACTTC. The full variable domain, rest sourced from reference TRBV7-8 and TRBJ2-7, is GAGVSQSPRYKVAKRGQDVALRCDPISGHVSLFWYQQALGQGPEFLTYFQNEAQLDKSGLPSDRFFAERPEGSVSTLKIQRTQQEDSAVYLCASGQWSSYEQYFGPGTRLTVT.

A single count supports this clone. The chain recombines TRBV18 with TRBJ1-5; 7 nucleotides match TRBD1. J lost 8 bases, V lost 6 bases, and 7 bases had no gene match. The CDR3 is made up of 13 amino acids. The germline gives CDR1 KGHSH, CDR2 LQKENI. DNA for the CDR3: TGTGCCAGCTCCCCAGGGGGGGGTGAGCCCCAGCATTTT. Residues: CASSPGGGEPQHF. The entire variable domain, with the rest obtained from reference TRBV18 and TRBJ1-5, is as follows: NAGVMQNPRHLVRRRGQEARLRCSPMKGHSHVYWYRQLPEEGLKFMVYLQKENIIDESGMPKERFSAEFPKEGPSILRIQQVVRGDSAAYFCASSPGGGEPQHFGDGTRLSIL.

The chain couples TRBV7-2 to TRBJ1-1, with a tentative D call TRBD1 (5 bases). V was pared by 2 bases and J by 4 bases, with 11 bases between. Germline V gene lookup returns CDR1 SGHTA and CDR2 FQGNSA. The CDR3 covers 14 residues. This CDR3 reads CASSLQGVGTEAFF. CDR3 bases: TGTGCCAGCAGCTTACAGGGCGTTGGCACTGAAGCTTTCTTT.

This sequence joins TRBV7-9 and TRBJ1-2; D ambiguous. Trimming removed 1 base from V and 0 bases from J, with 3 bases in between. CDR1 is SEHNR, CDR2 FQNEAQ, per germline (reference sequence). This CDR3 region has 13 residues. Written as DNA, the CDR3 is TGTGCCAGCAGCTTAGGGCCTAACTATGGCTACACCTTC. Translating it yields CASSLGPNYGYTF.

Points on this clone: The identical CDR3 is also encoded by other nucleotide sequences in the sample. The chain carries TRBV29-1 and TRBJ2-7; a weak D match, TRBD1 (12 bases). Looked up from germline, CDR1 is SQVTM and CDR2 is ANQGSEA. V gave up 1 base and J gave up 1 base, with 35 bases separating them. This CDR3 has 22 amino acids. This CDR3 reads CSVEGGGQGASGRSSYSYEQYF. In DNA form, the CDR3 reads TGCAGCGTTGAAGGCGGGGGACAGGGGGCTAGCGGGAGGTCCAGCTATTCCTACGAGCAGTACTTC.